Each of the 32 T cell receptor delta chains below was sequenced from the same sample in a study of Vγ9Vδ2 T cells in congenital toxoplasmosis. Template-switch reverse transcription used TRGC- and TRDC-specific primers together in a single tube. The TRGC primer design covered both constant genes, TRGC1 and TRGC2. TCRdb re-called clones from the reads using CATT. Among some 1,000 delta-chain clones listed, 25% were seen once. Sequencing was performed on gamma-delta T cells from blood. The receptors were sampled from a child younger than 10 born to a mother with Toxoplasma gondii infection during pregnancy, either congenitally infected or uninfected (not recorded which).

In this sample, this clone is medium-sized (0.01 to 0.1%). This same CDR3 is encoded by further DNA sequences in the sample. The gene calls are TRDV1 and TRDJ1; 8 bases map to TRDD2. Germline trimming cut 3 bases from V and 3 bases from J; bases unmatched to any gene: 18. Germline CDR1 TSWWSYY, CDR2 QGS. This CDR3 has 19 residues. This CDR3 reads CALGEGLPTSSPGSDKLIF. The CDR3 DNA reads TGTGCTCTTGGGGAGGGGCTTCCTACGTCTAGCCCTGGGTCCGATAAACTCATCTTT.

On this clone: One base separates it from a far larger clone, so it is likely a read error. The J gene is uncalled and the V gene is TRDV1; the listed D gene, TRDD3, was not tested against the DNA. This CDR3 comprises 23 residues. Germline V gives CDR1 TSWWSYY, CDR2 QGS. CDR3 sequence: CALGVASSSPPYWGIRGADKLIF. The CDR3 DNA sequence: TGTGCTCTTGGGGTAGCGTCTTCTTCTCCCCCGTACTGGGGGATACGGGGGGCCGATAAACTCATTTTT.

This clone is judged large. The rearrangement links TRDV2 to TRDJ1, with 7 bases matching TRDD3. The CDR3 consists of 15 residues. The trim removed 0 bases at V and 3 bases at J, leaving 6 bases unmatched. CDR1 is GEAIGNYY, CDR2 EKD, per germline. The CDR3 here is CACDTVGGSSDKLIF. The CDR3 DNA follows: TGTGCCTGTGACACCGTCGGGGGATCTTCCGATAAACTCATCTTT.

In this sample, this clone turned up a few times. Since a far larger clone is one base different, this is likely a read error. The chain has TRDV2 and TRDJ1; the match to TRDD3 covers 9 bases. This CDR3 region has 20 residues. Germline lookup yields CDR1 GEAIGNYY and CDR2 EKD. CDR3 sequence: CARDHRGWGILQFYTDKLIF. DNA of the CDR3: TGTGCCCGTGATCACCGGGGCTGGGGGATTCTTCAATTTTACACCGATAAACTCATCTTT.

This clone was seen only a few times. A much larger clone lies a single base off, so this may be a read error. Other DNA sequences from this sample encode an identical CDR3 as well. The chain carries TRDV1 and TRDJ1; 9 bases agree with TRDD2. CDR1 and CDR2 (germline): TSWWSYY, QGS. V lost 3 bases to trimming and J lost 5 bases; unmatched junction nucleotides: 31. This CDR3 contains 23 residues. The CDR3 sequence is CALGDTRPSYYDPPVILWDKLIF. The CDR3, as DNA: TGTGCTCTTGGGGATACCCGGCCTTCCTACTACGATCCCCCTGTGATCTTGTGGGATAAACTCATCTTT.

The sample holds a few counts of this clone. A far larger clone differs by one base, so this is likely a read error. The J gene has no call, while the V gene is TRDV1; the table's D call TRDD3 went unverified against the DNA. The CDR3 sequence is 16 residues long. Germline V gene data show CDR1 as TSWWSYY and CDR2 as QGS. The CDR3, as DNA: TGTGCTCTTGGGGAAGTTAAGGTGGGATACACCGATAAACCCATCTTT. This codes for CALGEVKVGYTDKPIF.

Relative to its sample, this clone is large. J is TRDJ1 and V is TRDV2; 7 bases are a match to TRDD3. The CDR3 is made up of 15 amino acids. With 3 bases clipped from V and 5 bases from J, the junction kept 11 bases outside the gene matches. CDR1 is GEAIGNYY and CDR2 is EKD in the germline V gene. The DNA for the CDR3 is TGTGCCTGTGACTTACTGGGGAAGAACGGGGATAAACTCATCTTT. Its protein product is CACDLLGKNGDKLIF.

This clone was counted between two and nine times. A read error may explain this, as a much larger clone is one base away. This rearrangement joins TRDV1 to TRDJ1; weak D call: TRDD2 (7 bases). V was shortened by 4 bases and J by 1 base, with 31 bases between the two germline ends. CDR1 and CDR2 from the germline V gene are TSWWSYY and QGS. The CDR3 totals 21 residues. The CDR3 DNA sequence: TGTGCTCTTGGGGCGATTCCTACTTTGGGGGTCCCTATCTTCCGCACCGATAAACTCATCTTT. Translation gives CALGAIPTLGVPIFRTDKLIF.

This clone was detected only a few times. It differs at one base from a far larger clone, so likely a read error. The chain carries TRDV1 and TRDJ1; 11 nucleotides align to TRDD3. The CDR3 has 22 amino acids. Germline CDR1 is TSWWSYY and CDR2 is QGS. For the CDR3, the DNA is TGTGCTCTTGGGGAACAAAGGGGCCTTCCTACGTTCTCTGGGGGATACACCGATGAACTCATCTTT. As protein: CALGEQRGLPTFSGGYTDELIF.

For this clone: TCRdb shows a much larger clone's protein in place of this DNA's translation, and the two differ at residue 14, likely through a read error; the protein shown is translated from the DNA. The rearrangement joins TRDV3 to TRDJ1, with 9 bases fitting TRDD2. Since TCRdb gives no J gene, matching the DNA to germline was used here to assign it. The CDR3 is 18 residues long. Germline values: CDR1 TVYSNPD, CDR2 GDNSRS (reference sequence). Written as DNA, the CDR3 is TGTGCCTTCGGCCTTCCTACGTTCAACTACTGGGCCACCAATAAACTCATCTTT. Its protein product is CAFGLPTFNYWATNKLIF.

This clone was seen a handful of times. A read error is likely here: a far larger clone is one base away. The same CDR3 arises from other DNA sequences in this sample as well. The chain uses TRDV3 and TRDJ1, with TRDD3 matching over 9 bases. Germline V gene data show CDR1 as TVYSNPD and CDR2 as GDNSRS (reference sequence). This CDR3 is 20 amino acids long. Germline trimming cut 5 bases from V and 1 base from J; bases unmatched to any gene: 26. The CDR3 bases are TGTGCCCCCAGACCCCCGTCCTACATACGACTGGGGGAAGGCACCGATAAACTCATCTTT. This translates into CAPRPPSYIRLGEGTDKLIF.

Note on this clone: A read error is the likely source, as a far larger clone sits one nucleotide away. This chain joins TRDV1 and TRDJ1, with TRDD3 as a possible D gene (5 bases). CDR3 size: 18 residues. The ends were cut back, 6 bases at V and 0 bases at J, with 23 bases in the middle. Germline V gene lookup returns CDR1 TSWWSYY and CDR2 QGS. This chain's CDR3 is CALGVSWVEGFYTDKLIF. The CDR3 DNA is TGTGCTCTTGGAGTGAGCTGGGTTGAGGGCTTCTACACCGATAAACTCATCTTT.

With regard to this clone: Since a much larger clone is just one base distant, this may be a read error. This rearrangement joins TRDV3 to TRDJ1, with TRDD3 identical over 8 bases. This CDR3 is built from 13 residues. CDR1 is TVYSNPD and CDR2 is GDNSRS in the germline V gene (reference sequence). The CDR3 region has the DNA TGTGCCTTTACAAGGGATACGGCCGATAATCTCATCTTT. The encoded protein is CAFTRDTADNLIF.

In regard to this clone: A read error likely explains this, since a far larger clone differs by one base. The rearrangement links TRDV2 to TRDJ3; the D gene is possibly TRDD3 (5 bases). Germline matching of the DNA provided the J gene here, since TCRdb leaves it blank. This CDR3 comprises 16 residues. Per the germline V gene, CDR1 is GEAIGNYY and CDR2 is EKD. CDR3 loop: CACDTAGQGDTQQMFF. CDR3 bases: TGTGCCTGTGACACCGCCGGCCAAGGGGACACCCAACAGATGTTTTTC.

This clone was observed a few times. A read error may explain this, as a much larger clone is one base away. The chain joins TRDV1 to TRDJ1, with 9 bases identical to TRDD3. TCRdb records no J gene; here it was assigned by comparing the DNA to germline. V shed 4 bases, J shed 3 bases, and the junction held 27 bases outside the gene matches. The CDR3 spans 22 residues. Germline V gene sequence: CDR1 TSWWSYY, CDR2 QGS. The CDR3 reads CALGADHPRLGGLGIRSDKLIF. In DNA form, the CDR3 reads TGTGCTCTTGGGGCCGACCATCCACGCCTAGGGGGGCTGGGGATACGGTCCGATAAACTCATCTTT.

This clone came up once. This likely stems from a read error, as it lies one base from a far larger clone. V usage is TRDV1 and J usage is TRDJ1, with TRDD3 identical over 10 bases. The J gene, absent from TCRdb, was called here by matching the DNA to germline. V lost 4 bases to trimming and J lost 6 bases; unmatched junction nucleotides: 26. Germline values: CDR1 TSWWSYY, CDR2 QGS. The CDR3 contains 21 residues. The CDR3, as DNA: TGTGCTCTTGGGGCCTCTATGAGGATACGGTTACTGGGGGATCTACCCCATAAACTCATCTTT. This gives the protein CALGASMRIRLLGDLPHKLIF.

Judged by abundance, this clone is large. The V call is TRDV1, the J call TRDJ2; 13 nucleotides line up with TRDD3. This CDR3 is built from 26 residues. Germline loops: CDR1 TSWWSYY, CDR2 QGS. The ends lost 0 bases at V and 4 bases at J; junction bases unmatched: 29. The CDR3 bases are TGTGCTCTTGGGGAACTAGGTGATTCATCATGGGAATACTGGGGGATACGCACCTCTCCGACAGCACAACTCTTCTTT. Translation gives CALGELGDSSWEYWGIRTSPTAQLFF.

Turning to this clone: Only one base separates this from a far larger clonotype, so it likely reflects a read error. The rearrangement joins TRDV2 to TRDJ3; no clear D. TCRdb lists no J gene, so it was determined here by aligning the DNA to germline. The germline V and J ends were trimmed by 3 bases and 0 bases, with 17 bases remaining between them. The germline gives CDR1 GEAIGNYY, CDR2 EKD. This CDR3 is 19 amino acids long. The DNA of the CDR3 is TGTGCCTGTGACTCCGGCGGCGCAAGGAGCTCCTGGGACACCCGACAGATGTTTTTC. Protein product: CACDSGGARSSWDTRQMFF.

Worth noting for this clone: A read error is the likely source, as a far larger clone sits one nucleotide away. The sample carries other DNA sequences with the same CDR3. The rearrangement links TRDV1 to TRDJ1; 7 nucleotides match TRDD3. The J gene is not listed in TCRdb, so it was assigned here from a DNA match to germline. The CDR3 is 17 residues long. Trimming at V came to 3 bases and at J to 0 bases, leaving 10 bases not matched to a gene. The V gene's germline CDR1 is TSWWSYY and CDR2 QGS. CDR3 sequence (DNA): TGTGCTCTTGGGGAGGGATACTTCGGAACGTACACCGATAAACTCATCTTT. It encodes CALGEGYFGTYTDKLIF.

In regard to this clone: A clone one base away is much larger, so this may be a read error. Although no V gene was called, TRDJ1 is the J gene; the D call TRDD3 from the table was never checked on the DNA. This CDR3 comprises 16 residues. CDR3 bases: TGTGCCGGGTACTGGGGGATACCCGAGGACACCGATAAACACATCTTT. It translates to CAGYWGIPEDTDKHIF.

This clone appeared a few times. With a far larger clone one base away, a read error is the likely cause. Other DNA sequences of this sample code for an identical CDR3. This chain links TRDV1 with TRDJ1; 9 positions match TRDD3. The CDR3 is 17 amino acids. Per germline, CDR1 TSWWSYY and CDR2 QGS. The CDR3 spells CALGEGYWGTYTDKLIF. CDR3 sequence (DNA): TGTGCTCTTGGGGAGGGATACTGGGGGACGTACACCGATAAACTAATCTTT.

Judged by abundance, this clone is large. This chain links TRDV2 with TRDJ3; 9 bases fit TRDD3. Trimming took 3 bases from V and 0 from J; bases not matched to a gene: 5. The CDR3 is made up of 18 amino acids. Germline V gene lookup returns CDR1 GEAIGNYY and CDR2 EKD. The DNA for the CDR3 is TGTGCCTGTGACGTACTGGGGGACAGCTCCTGGGACACCCGACAGATGTTTTTC. Encoded protein: CACDVLGDSSWDTRQMFF.

The V gene was left uncalled, and the J gene is TRDJ2; the table's D gene call, TRDD3, was not cross checked with the DNA. CDR3 length: 29 residues. The CDR3 region has the DNA TGCAGTGGTATCAACGCAGAGTACATGGGAAGCAGTGGTATCAACGCAGAGTACATGGGGAGTGCTTTGACAGCACAACTCTTCTTT. As protein: CSGINAEYMGSSGINAEYMGSALTAQLFF.

This clone is classed as large. The chain carries TRDV1 and TRDJ1, with 9 bases that match TRDD3. Germline CDR1 TSWWSYY, CDR2 QGS. V was clipped by 4 bases and J by 0 bases; unmatched bases: 24. The CDR3 sequence is 22 residues long. The CDR3 sequence: CALGGLLPDWGSRTKYTDKLIF. The CDR3 DNA reads as TGTGCTCTTGGGGGCCTCCTACCCGACTGGGGGAGCCGAACTAAGTACACCGATAAACTCATCTTT.

This clone turned up a few times. A far larger clone is one base from this, pointing to a likely read error. The rearrangement joins TRDV2 to TRDJ3; D is unresolved. This CDR3 region has 16 residues. Trimming left V 0 bases short and J 5 bases short, with 10 bases between. Germline CDR1 GEAIGNYY, CDR2 EKD. The CDR3 DNA reads TGTGCCTGTGACACCGCCGGCCGAGGGGACACCCGACAGATGTTTTTC. Amino acids: CACDTAGRGDTRQMFF.

This clone qualifies as large (0.1 to 1%). This chain connects TRDV3 to TRDJ1; D is possibly TRDD3 (5 bases). Trimming removed 1 base at V and 4 bases at J, with 31 bases between. The CDR3 has 19 residues. CDR1 and CDR2 (germline): TVYSNPD, GDNSRS (reference sequence). CDR3: CAFNPPKRGLRLVVDKLIF. DNA for the CDR3: TGTGCCTTTAATCCCCCTAAAAGGGGGCTCCGTTTAGTGGTCGATAAACTCATCTTT.

This clone ranks as medium-sized. V gene TRDV2 combines with J gene TRDJ1; D gene uncertain. Looked up from germline, CDR1 is GEAIGNYY and CDR2 is EKD. V lost 0 bases and J 1 base, leaving 8 bases between the germline ends. The CDR3 runs to 14 residues. The CDR3 protein is CACDTVTRTDKLIF. Written as DNA, the CDR3 is TGTGCCTGTGACACCGTGACCCGCACCGATAAACTCATCTTT.

A note on this clone: It differs at one base from a far larger clone, so likely a read error. The gene calls are TRDV2 and TRDJ1; 10 nucleotides match TRDD3. Here the J gene came from matching the DNA to germline, since TCRdb omits it. V gave up 2 bases and J gave up 1 base; unmatched junction bases: 21. The CDR3 consists of 21 residues. Germline CDR1 and CDR2: GEAIGNYY and EKD. CDR3 nucleotides: TGTGCCTGTGACAAGATAACAAGCCTGGGGGATAAGAGAGAGGGCACCGATAAACTCATCTTT. Translated: CACDKITSLGDKREGTDKLIF.

By share, this clone counts as medium-sized. The rearrangement links TRDV2 to TRDJ3, with 13 bases matching TRDD3. The CDR3 is 19 amino acids. Per germline, CDR1 GEAIGNYY and CDR2 EKD. The junction had 4 bases not matched to a gene; V was cut back by 0 bases and J by 3 bases. CDR3 sequence reads: CACDTLLGDTNWDTRQMFF. CDR3 sequence (DNA): TGTGCCTGTGACACCTTACTGGGGGATACGAACTGGGACACCCGACAGATGTTTTTC.

Within the sample, this clone is medium-sized. The gene calls are TRDV2 and TRDJ3; TRDD3 matches at 10 bases. This CDR3 is 19 amino acids long. The ends lost 3 bases at V and 0 bases at J; junction bases unmatched: 7. Germline lookup yields CDR1 GEAIGNYY and CDR2 EKD. CDR3 residues: CACDSTGGFSSWDTRQMFF. In nucleotides, the CDR3 is TGTGCCTGTGACTCTACTGGGGGATTCAGCTCCTGGGACACCCGACAGATGTTTTTC.

Details on this clone: With a much larger clone just one base away, this may be a read error. The J gene call is TRDJ1, but no V gene call exists; the DNA was not used to check the table's D call, TRDD3. This CDR3 contains 25 residues. CDR3 coding DNA: TGTGCTCTTGGGGAACTATCTCACCGCCCACTCTTCTCCTACTGGGGGCCTTGGGGCACCGATAAACTCATCTTT. Its translation is CALGELSHRPLFSYWGPWGTDKLIF.

This clone has more than one count but fewer than ten. This probably arose from a read error, given a far larger clone one base away. The V call is TRDV1, the J call TRDJ1; 11 positions agree with TRDD3. No J gene was available from TCRdb, and it was assigned here by a germline match of the DNA. Germline V gene sequence: CDR1 TSWWSYY, CDR2 QGS. The CDR3 consists of 21 residues. Trimming cost V 3 bases and J 2 bases; bases outside gene matches: 20. CDR3 coding DNA: TGTGCTCTTGGGGAGGGGGAACTGTCTTTGTACTGGGGGATAAATACCGATAAACTCATCTTT. Protein sequence: CALGEGELSLYWGINTDKLIF.